The 28 T cell receptor beta chains below come from one sample, sequenced in a study of spatial heterogeneity in lung cancer. TCRdb analysed the 5' RACE reads with MiXCR anew, one entry per CDR3 protein. This table holds around 100,000 distinct CDR3 sequences, 10% to 13% found once. Time point denoted: blood at routine non-recurrence follow-up after resection. The material sequenced was PBMCs, taken at follow-up. All receptors come from a female donor with early-stage non-small cell lung cancer.

In its sample, this clonotype was seen a few times. The V call is TRBV28, the J call TRBJ2-6, with D perhaps matching TRBD1 (6 bases). The CDR3 runs to 17 residues. The V gene lost 5 bases and the J gene lost 0 bases, with 14 bases spanning the gap. CDR1 is MDHEN and CDR2 is SYDVKM in the germline V gene. CDR3 nucleotides: TGTGCCAGCAGTCCCGGGACACCTTACTCTGGGGCCAACGTCCTGACTTTC. It translates to CASSPGTPYSGANVLTF. Full variable domain (outside the CDR3, taken from reference TRBV28 and TRBJ2-6): DVKVTQSSRYLVKRTGEKVFLECVQDMDHENMFWYRQDPGLGLRLIYFSYDVKMKEKGDIPEGYSVSREKKERFSLILESASTNQTSMYLCASSPGTPYSGANVLTFGAGSRLTVL.

This chain uses TRBV5-1 with TRBJ1-2; 8 bases are shared with TRBD1. V dropped 0 bases and J dropped 5; count of bases not matched to a gene: 0. Germline CDR1 reads SGHRS; CDR2 reads YFSETQ. The CDR3 has 13 residues. CDR3 in amino acids: CASSLGTGYGYTF. CDR3 nucleotide sequence: TGCGCCAGCAGCTTGGGGACAGGGTATGGCTACACCTTC.

There are a few counts of this clonotype. The CDR3 region is CASSLLGVLAKNIQYF. The CDR3, as DNA: TGTGCCAGCAGCTTGCTGGGAGTTCTAGCCAAAAACATTCAGTACTTC. V gene TRBV5-5 combines with J gene TRBJ2-4; possible D gene TRBD2, 5 bases. Germline V gene sequence: CDR1 SGHKS, CDR2 YYEKEE (reference sequence). Trimming stripped 1 base from V and 0 bases from J, with 11 bases between. There are 16 residues in the CDR3.

The rearrangement links TRBV10-3 to TRBJ2-7; no clear D. V shed 3 bases and J shed 11 bases, with 17 bases lying between them. This CDR3 has 13 amino acids. Germline lookup yields CDR1 ENHRY and CDR2 SYGVKD. In DNA form, the CDR3 reads TGTGCCATCAGTGATTTGGGAAATAATGAGAAGTACTTC. It is translated as CAISDLGNNEKYF.

This clonotype was counted a few times. The V call is TRBV10-3, the J call TRBJ2-7; D may be TRBD2 (6 bases). Germline CDR1 ENHRY, CDR2 SYGVKD. V lost 5 bases and J 5 bases, leaving 10 bases between the germline ends. The CDR3 covers 12 residues. CDR3 sequence: CAISSRGDEQYV. The CDR3 DNA reads as TGTGCCATCAGTTCACGCGGGGACGAGCAGTACGTC.

The sample holds a few counts of this clonotype. The rearrangement links TRBV5-1 to TRBJ2-1; D might be TRBD1 or TRBD2, each matching 6 bases. The CDR3 is 15 amino acids. V was trimmed by 0 bases and J by 7 bases, leaving 14 bases between them. The germline V gene has CDR1 SGHRS and CDR2 YFSETQ. CDR3 amino acids: CASSLVVSGANEQFF. The CDR3 coding sequence is TGCGCCAGCAGCTTGGTGGTTTCGGGGGCGAATGAGCAGTTCTTC.

The CDR3: CASRASGSVNEQFF. The CDR3 DNA reads TGCGCCAGCCGAGCTAGCGGGAGTGTCAATGAGCAGTTCTTC. The rearrangement joins TRBV10-1 to TRBJ2-1; 10 positions match TRBD2. Trimming took 8 bases from V and 6 from J; bases not matched to a gene: 7. Germline assignment: CDR1 WNHNN and CDR2 SYGVQD (reference sequence). This CDR3 is built from 14 residues.

The gene calls are TRBV18 and TRBJ1-5; D is uncertain. CDR3 length: 12 amino acids. The germline CDR1 and CDR2 sequences are KGHSH and LQKENI. V was cut by 6 bases and J by 0 bases, with 3 bases left in between. The CDR3 loop reads CASSDSNQPQHF. DNA for the CDR3: TGTGCCAGCTCCGATAGCAATCAGCCCCAGCATTTT.

This clonotype occurred many times. The chain combines TRBV6-6 with TRBJ1-6, with a possible D match to TRBD1 (5 bases). The germline gives CDR1 MNHNY, CDR2 SVGAGI (reference sequence). This CDR3 spans 15 amino acids. Trimming left V 2 bases short and J 10 bases short, with 15 bases between. CDR3 DNA: TGTGCCAGCAGTTACCTGACAGCGACTGAATCACCCCTCCACTTT. Protein product: CASSYLTATESPLHF.

In this sample, this clonotype turned up many times. This chain uses TRBV19 with TRBJ2-5; the match to TRBD2 covers 9 bases. Germline V gene data show CDR1 as LNHDA and CDR2 as SQIVND (reference sequence). This CDR3 contains 15 residues. Unmatched junction bases numbered 7, after V lost 4 bases and J lost 4 bases. CDR3 residues: CASSNVAGALETQYF. The CDR3 bases are TGTGCCAGTAGTAACGTAGCGGGAGCGTTAGAGACCCAGTACTTC.

This clonotype was seen a handful of times. J is TRBJ2-1 and V is TRBV6-2 or TRBV6-3; 7 bases line up with TRBD1. The CDR3 has 14 residues. The V gene's germline CDR1 is MNHEY and CDR2 SVGEGT. The trim removed 10 bases at V and 7 bases at J, leaving 13 bases unmatched. This CDR3 is CAIKGAKTQNEQFF. CDR3 nucleotides: TGTGCCATCAAGGGGGCCAAAACTCAAAATGAGCAGTTCTTC.

The chain is built from TRBV6-2 or TRBV6-3 and TRBJ2-3; TRBD2 matches at 9 bases. Germline CDR1 and CDR2: MNHEY and SVGEGT. The trim removed 4 bases at V and 3 bases at J, leaving 8 bases unmatched. This CDR3 has 16 amino acids. This chain's CDR3 is CASSSPRREGTDTQYF. The CDR3 nucleotides read TGTGCCAGCAGTTCTCCCCGGCGGGAGGGAACAGATACGCAGTATTTT.

This clonotype was observed at least ten times. The gene calls are TRBV7-9 and TRBJ2-2; D tentatively reads TRBD1 or TRBD2 (5 bases each). V was trimmed by 4 bases and J by 6 bases, leaving 21 bases between them. The germline V gene has CDR1 SEHNR and CDR2 FQNEAQ (reference sequence). The CDR3 is 17 amino acids. As DNA, the CDR3 is TGTGCCAGCAGCTCCTCAAGGGACGTCGTAATCCCCGGGGAGCTGTTTTTT. Protein sequence: CASSSSRDVVIPGELFF. Full variable domain (outside the CDR3, taken from reference TRBV7-9 and TRBJ2-2): DTGVSQNPRHKITKRGQNVTFRCDPISEHNRLYWYRQTLGQGPEFLTYFQNEAQLEKSRLLSDRFSAERPKGSFSTLEIQRTEQGDSAMYLCASSSSRDVVIPGELFFGEGSRLTVL.

V usage is TRBV12-3 or TRBV12-4 and J usage is TRBJ2-1, with 7 bases identical to TRBD2. The J segment lost 6 bases and the V segment lost 8 bases, leaving 4 bases of the junction unmatched. This CDR3 region has 12 residues. Here the CDR3 reads CASGRAFNEQFF. As DNA, the CDR3 is TGTGCCAGCGGGAGGGCCTTCAATGAGCAGTTCTTC.

This clonotype was seen a few times. The DNA of the CDR3 is TGTGCCAGCAGCTTTTTTGCCAGGACCGGGGAGCTGTTTTTT. This encodes CASSFFARTGELFF. The chain couples TRBV7-2 to TRBJ2-2; D is ambiguous. Germline CDR1 is SGHTA and CDR2 is FQGNSA. The V and J ends lost 3 bases and 5 bases respectively, with 10 bases between them. The CDR3 consists of 14 residues. Full variable domain (missing parts from reference TRBV7-2 and TRBJ2-2): GAGVSQSPSNKVTEKGKDVELRCDPISGHTALYWYRQSLGQGLEFLIYFQGNSAPDKSGLPSDRFSAERTGGSVSTLTIQRTQQEDSAVYLCASSFFARTGELFFGEGSRLTVL.

This clonotype was recorded at least ten times. The rearrangement uses TRBV29-1 and TRBJ2-5, with TRBD2 matching 7 bases. Trimming at V came to 7 bases and at J to 4 bases, leaving 9 bases not matched to a gene. This CDR3 contains 13 residues. CDR1 and CDR2 from the germline V gene are SQVTM and ANQGSEA. CDR3 protein: CSGGDPGGETQYF. The CDR3 DNA sequence: TGCAGCGGAGGGGACCCGGGAGGAGAGACCCAGTACTTC. The complete variable domain, with remaining parts taken from reference TRBV29-1 and TRBJ2-5, reads SAVISQKPSRDICQRGTSLTIQCQVDSQVTMMFWYRQQPGQSLTLIATANQGSEATYESGFVIDKFPISRPNLTFSTLTVSNMSPEDSSIYLCSGGDPGGETQYFGPGTRLLVL.

This clonotype was seen a handful of times. The genes are TRBV24-1 and TRBJ2-2, with D maybe TRBD1 (5 bases). The V gene lost 8 bases and the J gene lost 4 bases, with 10 bases spanning the gap. Germline CDR1 is KGHDR and CDR2 is SFDVKD. The CDR3 consists of 13 residues. This chain's CDR3 is CATTFRVTGELFF. The CDR3 DNA reads TGTGCCACCACGTTCAGGGTCACCGGGGAGCTGTTTTTT.

The chain carries TRBV2 and TRBJ1-5; D gene uncertain. The CDR3 has 16 amino acids. The germline V gene encodes CDR1 SNHLY and CDR2 FYNNEI. The V end lost 1 base, the J end lost 6 bases, and 16 bases lay between the germline ends. The CDR3 DNA sequence: TGTGCCAGCAGTGAAGGTCAAGGAGGGATGGGTCAGCCCCAGCATTTT. The encoded protein is CASSEGQGGMGQPQHF.

This clonotype was recorded many times. V usage is TRBV20-1 and J usage is TRBJ2-1; TRBD2 might be the D (6 bases). The CDR3 covers 14 residues. Germline CDR1 DFQATT, CDR2 SNEGSKA (reference sequence). V dropped 2 bases and J dropped 4 bases, with 12 bases sitting between them. Here the CDR3 reads CSARKAGGYNEQFF. The CDR3 DNA reads as TGCAGTGCTAGAAAGGCCGGGGGTTACAATGAGCAGTTCTTC.

The sample holds many counts of this clonotype. The chain carries TRBV19 and TRBJ1-5; 8 bases line up with TRBD1. This CDR3 contains 13 residues. The V gene's germline CDR1 is LNHDA and CDR2 SQIVND (reference sequence). J gave up 7 bases and V 7 bases, and 6 bases lay outside the gene matches. In DNA, the CDR3 is TGTGCCAGTACCGACAGGGGAGGACAGCCCCAGCATTTT. This translates into CASTDRGGQPQHF.

This clonotype was observed a handful of times. The chain is built from TRBV5-1 and TRBJ2-1; 13 bases agree with TRBD2. The CDR3 totals 17 residues. The germline gives CDR1 SGHRS, CDR2 YFSETQ. V lost 2 bases and J lost 7; bases outside the gene matches: 9. The CDR3 DNA reads as TGCGCCAGCAGCTTTATAACTAGCGGGAGGGGCGGTAATGAGCAGTTCTTC. It specifies CASSFITSGRGGNEQFF.

This chain connects TRBV29-1 to TRBJ1-1; D call uncertain. The CDR3 contains 14 residues. V lost 5 bases, J lost 0 bases, and 13 bases lay in between. The germline V gene has CDR1 SQVTM and CDR2 ANQGSEA. As DNA, the CDR3 is TGCAGCGTTCAGAGGACGACCATGAACACTGAAGCTTTCTTT. Amino acid sequence: CSVQRTTMNTEAFF.

This sequence joins TRBV18 and TRBJ2-3; D is undetermined. Germline CDR1 and CDR2: KGHSH and LQKENI. The CDR3 has 14 residues. V was cut by 5 bases and J by 0 bases, with 9 bases left in between. The CDR3 DNA reads TGTGCCAGCTCAGATGGATCTAGCACAGATACGCAGTATTTT. As protein: CASSDGSSTDTQYF.

The V call is TRBV5-1, the J call TRBJ2-1; 7 bases fit TRBD2. Trimming took 4 bases from V and 7 from J; bases not matched to a gene: 14. The CDR3 spans 16 residues. The V gene's germline CDR1 is SGHRS and CDR2 YFSETQ. The CDR3 loop is CASSPGTSGKGNEQFF. The CDR3 DNA follows: TGCGCCAGCAGCCCCGGGACCAGCGGGAAAGGAAATGAGCAGTTCTTC. The full variable domain, with the rest looked up from reference TRBV5-1 and TRBJ2-1, is KAGVTQTPRYLIKTRGQQVTLSCSPISGHRSVSWYQQTPGQGLQFLFEYFSETQRNKGNFPGRFSGRQFSNSRSEMNVSTLELGDSALYLCASSPGTSGKGNEQFFGPGTRLTVL.

This clonotype came up a few times. The rearrangement uses TRBV29-1 and TRBJ2-1; D is ambiguous. CDR1 is SQVTM and CDR2 is ANQGSEA in the germline V gene. Between the trimmed V and J ends, which lost 5 bases and 7 bases, there was a span of 12 bases. The CDR3 runs to 12 residues. CDR3 residues: CSVSLLTNEQFF. CDR3 sequence (DNA): TGCAGCGTTTCGCTTCTGACAAATGAGCAGTTCTTC.

This clonotype was detected a few times. The chain combines TRBV28 with TRBJ1-4; D might be TRBD1 (6 bases). Germline CDR1 and CDR2: MDHEN and SYDVKM. Deletions cut 4 bases from V and 1 base from J, with 22 bases between. CDR3 length equals 19 residues. The CDR3 spells CASSYPLGGRAETNEKLFF. The CDR3 DNA is TGTGCCAGCAGTTACCCCTTAGGGGGGCGCGCAGAAACTAATGAAAAACTGTTTTTT.

CDR3 loop: CASSPGASTDTQYF. In DNA, the CDR3 is TGTGCCAGCAGCCCCGGGGCGTCCACAGATACGCAGTATTTT. The rearrangement uses TRBV3-1 and TRBJ2-3; D is possibly TRBD1 or TRBD2 (5 bases each). CDR1 LGHDT and CDR2 YNNKEL come from the germline V gene (reference sequence). The CDR3 covers 14 residues. Between the trimmed V and J ends, which lost 4 bases and 2 bases, there was a span of 10 bases.

This clonotype was counted ten times or more. The CDR3 DNA reads as TGTGCCAGCAGCCAAGAACGGTCACAAGCCACTGAAGCTTTCTTT. Its protein product is CASSQERSQATEAFF. V and J are TRBV3-1 and TRBJ1-1, with D hard to call. The CDR3 spans 15 residues. In germline, CDR1 is LGHDT, CDR2 YNNKEL (reference sequence). The V end was cut by 0 bases, the J end by 4 bases, with 12 bases between.